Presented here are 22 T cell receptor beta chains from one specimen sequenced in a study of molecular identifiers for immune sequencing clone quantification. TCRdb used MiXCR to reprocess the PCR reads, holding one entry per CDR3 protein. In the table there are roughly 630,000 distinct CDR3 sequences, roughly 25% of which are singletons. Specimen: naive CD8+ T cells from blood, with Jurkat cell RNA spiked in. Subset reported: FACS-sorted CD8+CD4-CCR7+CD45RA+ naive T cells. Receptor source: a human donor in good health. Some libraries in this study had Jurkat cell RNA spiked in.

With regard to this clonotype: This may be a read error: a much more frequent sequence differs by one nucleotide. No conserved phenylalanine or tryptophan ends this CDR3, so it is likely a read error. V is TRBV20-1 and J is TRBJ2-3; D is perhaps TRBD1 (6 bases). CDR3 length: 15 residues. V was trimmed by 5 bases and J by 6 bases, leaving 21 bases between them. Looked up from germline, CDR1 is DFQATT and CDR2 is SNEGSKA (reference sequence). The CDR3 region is CSAPWAGDVRDTQYL. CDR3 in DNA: TGCAGTGCTCCGTGGGCAGGGGACGTTCGGGATACGCAGTATCTT.

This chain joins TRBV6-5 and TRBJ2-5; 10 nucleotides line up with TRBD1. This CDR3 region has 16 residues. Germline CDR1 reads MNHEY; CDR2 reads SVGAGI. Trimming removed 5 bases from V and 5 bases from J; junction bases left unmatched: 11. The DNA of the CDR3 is TGTGCCAGCAGTGGTCCGGGGGACAGGGGTAGGGAGACCCAGTACTTC. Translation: CASSGPGDRGRETQYF.

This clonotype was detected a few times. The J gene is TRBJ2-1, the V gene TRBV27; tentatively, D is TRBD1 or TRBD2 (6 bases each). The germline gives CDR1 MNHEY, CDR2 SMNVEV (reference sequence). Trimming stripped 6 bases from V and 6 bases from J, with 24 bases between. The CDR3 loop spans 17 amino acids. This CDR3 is CASRLGGHVGGFNEQFF. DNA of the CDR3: TGTGCCAGCAGACTCGGAGGACACGTAGGGGGGTTCAATGAGCAGTTCTTC.

In DNA, the CDR3 is TGTGCCAGCAGCGGCTTAGGATGGGGCGACCAAGAGACCCAGTACTTC. Protein: CASSGLGWGDQETQYF. V usage is TRBV7-9 and J usage is TRBJ2-5, with D perhaps matching TRBD1 (5 bases). CDR1 is SEHNR and CDR2 is FQNEAQ in the germline V gene (reference sequence). Between the trimmed V and J ends, which lost 5 bases and 0 bases, there was a span of 16 bases. The CDR3 is 16 residues long.

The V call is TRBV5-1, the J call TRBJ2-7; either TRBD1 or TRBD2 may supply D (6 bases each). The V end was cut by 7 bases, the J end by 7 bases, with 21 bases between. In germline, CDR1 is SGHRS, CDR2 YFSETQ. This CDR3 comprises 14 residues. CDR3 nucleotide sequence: TGCGCCAGCCGCCTGGGCCCGGGGGCGCATGAGCAGTACTTC. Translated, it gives CASRLGPGAHEQYF. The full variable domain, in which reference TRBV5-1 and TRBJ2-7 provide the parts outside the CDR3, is KAGVTQTPRYLIKTRGQQVTLSCSPISGHRSVSWYQQTPGQGLQFLFEYFSETQRNKGNFPGRFSGRQFSNSRSEMNVSTLELGDSALYLCASRLGPGAHEQYFGPGTRLTVT.

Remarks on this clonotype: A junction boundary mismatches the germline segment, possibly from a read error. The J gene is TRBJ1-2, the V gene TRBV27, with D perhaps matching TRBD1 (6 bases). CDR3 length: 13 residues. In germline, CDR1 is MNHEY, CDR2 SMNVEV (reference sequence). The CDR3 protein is CACSLGGGVGYTF. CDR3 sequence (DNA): TGTGCCTGCAGTTTGGGGGGCGGGGTCGGCTACACCTTC.

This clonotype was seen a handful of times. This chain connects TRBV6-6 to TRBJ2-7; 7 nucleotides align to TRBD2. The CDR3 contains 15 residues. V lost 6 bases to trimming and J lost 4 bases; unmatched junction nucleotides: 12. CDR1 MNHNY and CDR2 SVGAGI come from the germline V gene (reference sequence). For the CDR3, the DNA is TGTGCCAGCAGACCCATAACTAGCGCGGTTTACGAGCAGTACTTC. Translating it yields CASRPITSAVYEQYF.

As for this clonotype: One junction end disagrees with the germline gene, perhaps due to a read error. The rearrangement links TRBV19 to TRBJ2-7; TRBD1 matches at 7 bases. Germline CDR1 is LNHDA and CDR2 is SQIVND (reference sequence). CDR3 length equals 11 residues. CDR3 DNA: TGTGTCAGTTCACAGGGGTTCGAGCAGTACTTC. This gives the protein CVSSQGFEQYF.

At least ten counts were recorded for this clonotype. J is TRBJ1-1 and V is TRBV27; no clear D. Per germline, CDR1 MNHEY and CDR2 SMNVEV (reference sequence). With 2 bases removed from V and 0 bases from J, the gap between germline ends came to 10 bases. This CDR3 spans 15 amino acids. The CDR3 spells CASSLARSMNTEAFF. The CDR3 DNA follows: TGTGCCAGCAGTTTAGCCAGGTCCATGAACACTGAAGCTTTCTTT.

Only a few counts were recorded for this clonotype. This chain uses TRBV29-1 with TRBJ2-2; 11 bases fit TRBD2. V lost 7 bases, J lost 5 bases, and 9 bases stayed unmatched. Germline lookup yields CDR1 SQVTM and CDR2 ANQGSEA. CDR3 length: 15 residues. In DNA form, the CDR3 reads TGCAGCGCAACTAGCGGGGGTCCGGGGACCGGGGAGCTGTTTTTT. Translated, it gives CSATSGGPGTGELFF.

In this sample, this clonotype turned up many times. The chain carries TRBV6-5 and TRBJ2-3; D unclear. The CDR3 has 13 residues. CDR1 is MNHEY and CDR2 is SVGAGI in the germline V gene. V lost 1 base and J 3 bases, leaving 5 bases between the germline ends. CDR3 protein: CASSYFWTDTQYF. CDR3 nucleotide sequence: TGTGCCAGCAGTTACTTCTGGACAGATACGCAGTATTTT.

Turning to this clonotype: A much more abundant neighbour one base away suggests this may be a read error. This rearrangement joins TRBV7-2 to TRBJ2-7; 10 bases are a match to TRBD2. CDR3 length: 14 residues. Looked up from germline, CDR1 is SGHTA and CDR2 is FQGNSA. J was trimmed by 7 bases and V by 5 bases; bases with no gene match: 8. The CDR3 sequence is CASSPSGSPWEQYF. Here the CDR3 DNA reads TGTGCCAGCAGCCCTAGCGGGAGCCCCTGGGAGCAGTACTTC.

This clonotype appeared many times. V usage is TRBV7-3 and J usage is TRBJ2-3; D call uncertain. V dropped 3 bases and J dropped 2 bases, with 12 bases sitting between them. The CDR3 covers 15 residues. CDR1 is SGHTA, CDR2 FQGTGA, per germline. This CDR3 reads CASSLGLEITDTQYF. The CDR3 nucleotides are TGTGCCAGCAGCTTGGGCCTGGAGATCACAGATACGCAGTATTTT.

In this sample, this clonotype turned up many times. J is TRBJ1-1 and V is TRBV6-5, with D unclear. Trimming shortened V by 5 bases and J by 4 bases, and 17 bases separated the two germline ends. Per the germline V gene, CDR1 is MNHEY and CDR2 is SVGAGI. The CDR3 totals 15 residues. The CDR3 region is CASSQAVPDSTEAFF. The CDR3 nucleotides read TGTGCCAGCAGTCAGGCAGTACCTGATAGCACTGAAGCTTTCTTT.

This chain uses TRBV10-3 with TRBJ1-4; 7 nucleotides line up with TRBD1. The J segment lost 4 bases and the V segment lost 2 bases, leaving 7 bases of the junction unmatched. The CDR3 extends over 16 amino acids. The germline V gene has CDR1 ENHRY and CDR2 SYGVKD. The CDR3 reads CAISELRQGDNEKLFF. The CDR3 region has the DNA TGTGCCATCAGTGAGCTACGGCAGGGGGATAATGAAAAACTGTTTTTT.

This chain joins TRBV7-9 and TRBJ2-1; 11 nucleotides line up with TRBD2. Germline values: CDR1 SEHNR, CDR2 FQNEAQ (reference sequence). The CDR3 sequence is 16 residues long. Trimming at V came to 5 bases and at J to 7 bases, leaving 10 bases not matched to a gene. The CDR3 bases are TGTGCCAGCAGCCAGTGGACGGGACTAGCGGATAATGAGCAGTTCTTC. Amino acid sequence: CASSQWTGLADNEQFF.

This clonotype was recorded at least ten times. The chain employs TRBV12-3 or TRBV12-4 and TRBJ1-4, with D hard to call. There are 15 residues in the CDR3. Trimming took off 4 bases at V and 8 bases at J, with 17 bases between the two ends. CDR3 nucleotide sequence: TGTGCCAGCAGTTCTATAGAGGCAGGTCGGGAAAAACTGTTTTTT. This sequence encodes CASSSIEAGREKLFF.

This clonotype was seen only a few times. The CDR3 region is CASSLAPTGLSGANVLTF. The CDR3 bases are TGTGCCAGCAGCTTAGCCCCGACAGGCCTCTCTGGGGCCAACGTCCTGACTTTC. The genes are TRBV7-2 and TRBJ2-6, with D tentatively TRBD1 (6 bases). The V gene lost 0 bases and the J gene lost 0 bases, with 12 bases spanning the gap. CDR1 and CDR2 (germline): SGHTA, FQGNSA. This CDR3 spans 18 amino acids.

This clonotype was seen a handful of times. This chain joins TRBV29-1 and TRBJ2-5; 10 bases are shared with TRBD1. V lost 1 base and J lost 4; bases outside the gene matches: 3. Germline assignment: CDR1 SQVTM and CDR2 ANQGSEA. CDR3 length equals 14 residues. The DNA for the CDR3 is TGCAGCGTTGAAGGATGGACAGGGGGAGAGACCCAGTACTTC. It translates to CSVEGWTGGETQYF.

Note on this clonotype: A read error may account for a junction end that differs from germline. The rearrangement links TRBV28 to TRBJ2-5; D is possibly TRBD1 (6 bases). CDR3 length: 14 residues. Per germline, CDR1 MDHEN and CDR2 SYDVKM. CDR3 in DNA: TGTGCCAGCAGTAAAACAGGGAGCCAAGAGCCCCAGTACTTC. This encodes CASSKTGSQEPQYF.

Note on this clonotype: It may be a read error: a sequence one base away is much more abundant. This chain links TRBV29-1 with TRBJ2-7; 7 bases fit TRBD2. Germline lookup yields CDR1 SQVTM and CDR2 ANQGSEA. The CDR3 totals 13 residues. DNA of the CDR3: TGCAGCGCTGAAGTGGGGGGGAGTTACGAGCAGTACTTC. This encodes CSAEVGGSYEQYF.

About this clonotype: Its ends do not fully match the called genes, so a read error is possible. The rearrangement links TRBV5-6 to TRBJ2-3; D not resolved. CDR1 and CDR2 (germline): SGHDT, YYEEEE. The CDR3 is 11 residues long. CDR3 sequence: CAGSLVDTQYF. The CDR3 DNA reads TGTGCCGGCAGCTTGGTTGATACGCAGTATTTT.